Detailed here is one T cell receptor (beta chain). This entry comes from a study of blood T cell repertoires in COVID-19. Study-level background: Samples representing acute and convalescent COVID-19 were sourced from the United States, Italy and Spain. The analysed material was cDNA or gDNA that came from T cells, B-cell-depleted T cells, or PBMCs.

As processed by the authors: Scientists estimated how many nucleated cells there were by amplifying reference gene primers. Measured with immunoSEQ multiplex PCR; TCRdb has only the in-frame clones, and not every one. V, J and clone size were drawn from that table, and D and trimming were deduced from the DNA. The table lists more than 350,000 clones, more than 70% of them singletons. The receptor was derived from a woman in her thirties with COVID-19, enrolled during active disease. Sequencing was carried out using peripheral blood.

The CDR3 DNA reads as TGTGCCAGCAGTACAGCAGGCCACGAGCAGTACTTC. It specifies CASSTAGHEQYF. This chain joins TRBV6-2 or TRBV6-3 and TRBJ2-7, with no clear D. The CDR3 extends over 12 amino acids. Germline assignment: CDR1 MNHEY and CDR2 SVGEGT. V gave up 5 bases and J gave up 5 bases, with 10 bases separating them.